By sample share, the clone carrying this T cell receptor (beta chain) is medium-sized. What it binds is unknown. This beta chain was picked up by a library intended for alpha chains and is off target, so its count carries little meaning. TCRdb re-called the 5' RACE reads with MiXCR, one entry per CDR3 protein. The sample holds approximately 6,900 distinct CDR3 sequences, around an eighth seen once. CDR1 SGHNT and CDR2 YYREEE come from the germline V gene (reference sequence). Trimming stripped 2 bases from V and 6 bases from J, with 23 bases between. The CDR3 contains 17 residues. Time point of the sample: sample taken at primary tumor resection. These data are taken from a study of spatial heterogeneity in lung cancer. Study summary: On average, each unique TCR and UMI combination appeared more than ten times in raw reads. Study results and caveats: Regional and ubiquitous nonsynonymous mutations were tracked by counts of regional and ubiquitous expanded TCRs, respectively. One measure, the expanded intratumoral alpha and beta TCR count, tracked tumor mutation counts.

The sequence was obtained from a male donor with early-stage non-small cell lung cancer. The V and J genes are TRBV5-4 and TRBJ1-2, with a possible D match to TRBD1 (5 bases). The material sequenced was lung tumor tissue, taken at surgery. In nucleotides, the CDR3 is TGTGCCAGCAGCTTCGACCCTCCCCCGGGGCCGACCCATGGCTACACCTTC. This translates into CASSFDPPPGPTHGYTF.